The T cell receptor beta chain under discussion was sequenced for a study of immune heterogeneity within non-small cell lung tumors. On this clonotype itself: One junction end disagrees with the germline gene, perhaps due to a read error.

With around 0.6 ug used per sample, the template was genomic DNA from bulk tumor. Several biopsies were spaced far apart within each primary tumor and obtained as surgery took place. Curative surgery was undertaken by patients, who had untreated, newly diagnosed non-small cell lung cancer. The authors amplified TCR beta CDR3 by multiplex PCR with 32 V and 13 J primers. TCRdb redid the calling of the multiplex PCR reads with MiXCR, one entry per CDR3 protein. The data hold about 23,000 distinct CDR3 sequences, with 25% to 30% observed a single time. Source material: lung tumor tissue. The sequence came from a man aged 40-49 years with non-small cell lung cancer.

The CDR3 here is CARRPDRLIPGVLFF. CDR3 nucleotide sequence: TGTGCCAGGAGACCGGACCGATTAATCCCCGGGGTGCTGTTTTTT. This chain links TRBV6-2 or TRBV6-3 with TRBJ2-2, with D possibly matching TRBD2 (5 bases). Germline CDR1 MNHEY, CDR2 SVGEGT. The CDR3 totals 15 residues.